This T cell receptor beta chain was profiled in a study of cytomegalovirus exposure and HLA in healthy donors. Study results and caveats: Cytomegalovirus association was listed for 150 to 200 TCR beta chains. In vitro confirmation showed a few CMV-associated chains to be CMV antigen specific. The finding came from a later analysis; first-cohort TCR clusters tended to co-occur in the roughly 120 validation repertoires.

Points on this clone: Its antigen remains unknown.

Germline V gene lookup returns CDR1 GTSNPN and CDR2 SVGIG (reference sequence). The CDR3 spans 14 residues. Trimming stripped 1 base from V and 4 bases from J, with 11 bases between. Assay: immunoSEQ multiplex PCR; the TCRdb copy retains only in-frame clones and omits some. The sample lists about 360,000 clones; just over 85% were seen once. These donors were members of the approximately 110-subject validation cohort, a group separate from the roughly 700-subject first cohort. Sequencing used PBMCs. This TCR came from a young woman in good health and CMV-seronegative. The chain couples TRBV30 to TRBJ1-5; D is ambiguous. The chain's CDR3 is CAWSGEERNQPQHF. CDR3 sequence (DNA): TGTGCCTGGAGTGGCGAAGAAAGAAATCAGCCCCAGCATTTT. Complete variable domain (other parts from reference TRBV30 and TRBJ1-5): SQTIHQWPATLVQPVGSPLSLECTVEGTSNPNLYWYRQAAGRGLQLLFYSVGIGQISSEVPQNLSASRPQDRQFILSSKKLLLSDSGFYLCAWSGEERNQPQHFGDGTRLSIL.